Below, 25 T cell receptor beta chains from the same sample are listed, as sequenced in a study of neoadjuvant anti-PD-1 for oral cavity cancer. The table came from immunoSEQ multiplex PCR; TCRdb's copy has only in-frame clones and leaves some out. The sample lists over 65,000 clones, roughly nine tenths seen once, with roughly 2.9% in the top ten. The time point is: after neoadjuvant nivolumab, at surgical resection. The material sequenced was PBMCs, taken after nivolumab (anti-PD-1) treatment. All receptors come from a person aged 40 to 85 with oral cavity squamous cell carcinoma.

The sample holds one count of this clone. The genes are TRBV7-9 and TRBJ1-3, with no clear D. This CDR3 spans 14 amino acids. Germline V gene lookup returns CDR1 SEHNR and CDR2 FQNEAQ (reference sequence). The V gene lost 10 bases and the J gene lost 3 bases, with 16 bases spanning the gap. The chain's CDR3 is CATAIKINGNTIYF. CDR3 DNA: TGTGCCACCGCTATAAAGATAAATGGAAACACCATATATTTT.

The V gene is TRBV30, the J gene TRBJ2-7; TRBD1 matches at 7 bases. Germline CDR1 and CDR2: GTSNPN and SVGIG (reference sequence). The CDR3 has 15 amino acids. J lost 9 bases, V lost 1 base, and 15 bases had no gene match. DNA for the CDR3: TGTGCCTGGAGTGGGGGACAGAGCTACTACGAGCGGCAGTACTTC. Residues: CAWSGGQSYYERQYF.

Here the CDR3 reads CASSRGQGPVGEQFF. CDR3 DNA sequence: TGCGCCAGCAGCCGGGGACAGGGCCCGGTCGGCGAGCAGTTCTTC. The chain is built from TRBV4-1 and TRBJ2-1; 9 bases match TRBD1. This CDR3 is 15 amino acids long. Trimming removed 4 bases from V and 10 bases from J; junction bases left unmatched: 11. CDR1 MGHRA and CDR2 YSYEKL come from the germline V gene.

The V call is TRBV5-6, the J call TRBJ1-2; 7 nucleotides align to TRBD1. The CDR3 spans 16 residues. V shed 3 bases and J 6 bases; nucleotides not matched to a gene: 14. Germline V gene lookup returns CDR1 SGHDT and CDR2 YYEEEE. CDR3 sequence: CASSSALKQGIHGYTF. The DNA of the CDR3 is TGTGCCAGCAGCTCTGCACTAAAACAGGGGATCCATGGCTACACCTTC.

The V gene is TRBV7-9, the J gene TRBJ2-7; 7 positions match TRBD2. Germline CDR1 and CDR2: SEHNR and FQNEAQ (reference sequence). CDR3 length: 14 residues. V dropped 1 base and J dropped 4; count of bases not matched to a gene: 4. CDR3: CASSLVRGVYEQYF. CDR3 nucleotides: TGTGCCAGCAGCTTAGTTCGGGGGGTGTACGAGCAGTACTTC. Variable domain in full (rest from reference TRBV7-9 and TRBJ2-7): DTGVSQNPRHKITKRGQNVTFRCDPISEHNRLYWYRQTLGQGPEFLTYFQNEAQLEKSRLLSDRFSAERPKGSFSTLEIQRTEQGDSAMYLCASSLVRGVYEQYFGPGTRLTVT.

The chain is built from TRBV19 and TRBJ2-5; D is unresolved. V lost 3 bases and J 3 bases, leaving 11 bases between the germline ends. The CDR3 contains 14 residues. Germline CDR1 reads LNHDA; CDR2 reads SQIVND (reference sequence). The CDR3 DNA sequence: TGTGCCAGTAGTATTACCGCCAGAAAAGAGACCCAGTACTTC. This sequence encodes CASSITARKETQYF.

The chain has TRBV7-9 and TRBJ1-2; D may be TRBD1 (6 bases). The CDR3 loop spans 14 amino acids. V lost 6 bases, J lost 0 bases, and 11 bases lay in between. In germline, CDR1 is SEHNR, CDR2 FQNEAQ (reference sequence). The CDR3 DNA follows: TGTGCCAGCAGACCAACAGGGACTAACTATGGCTACACCTTC. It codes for CASRPTGTNYGYTF. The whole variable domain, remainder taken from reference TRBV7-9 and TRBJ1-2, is DTGVSQNPRHKITKRGQNVTFRCDPISEHNRLYWYRQTLGQGPEFLTYFQNEAQLEKSRLLSDRFSAERPKGSFSTLEIQRTEQGDSAMYLCASRPTGTNYGYTFGSGTRLTVV.

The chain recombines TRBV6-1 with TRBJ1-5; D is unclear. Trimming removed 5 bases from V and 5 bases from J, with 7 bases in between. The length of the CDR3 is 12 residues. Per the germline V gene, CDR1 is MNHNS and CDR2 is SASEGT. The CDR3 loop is CASSRSYQPQHF. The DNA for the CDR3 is TGTGCCAGCAGTAGGTCTTATCAGCCCCAGCATTTT.

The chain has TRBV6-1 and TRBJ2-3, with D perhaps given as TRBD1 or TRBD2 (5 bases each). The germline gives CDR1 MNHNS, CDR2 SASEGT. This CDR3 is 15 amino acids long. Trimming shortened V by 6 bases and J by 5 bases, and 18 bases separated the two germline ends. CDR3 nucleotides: TGTGCCAGCAGGGGACCGCGCGGGTTCGGAGATACGCAGTATTTT. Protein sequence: CASRGPRGFGDTQYF.

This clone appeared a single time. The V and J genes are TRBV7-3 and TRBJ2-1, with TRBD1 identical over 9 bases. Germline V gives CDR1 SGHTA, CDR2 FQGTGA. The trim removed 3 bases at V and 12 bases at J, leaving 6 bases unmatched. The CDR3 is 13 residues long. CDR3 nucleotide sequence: TGTGCCAGCAGCTTCCAGGGGACAGGGTTGCAGTTCTTC. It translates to CASSFQGTGLQFF.

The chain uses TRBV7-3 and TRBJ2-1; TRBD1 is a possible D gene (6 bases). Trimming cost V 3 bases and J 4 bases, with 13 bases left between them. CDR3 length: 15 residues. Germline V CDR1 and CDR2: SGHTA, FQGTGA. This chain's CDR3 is CASSFGHGQYNEQFF. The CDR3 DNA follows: TGTGCCAGCAGCTTCGGACACGGACAGTACAATGAGCAGTTCTTC.

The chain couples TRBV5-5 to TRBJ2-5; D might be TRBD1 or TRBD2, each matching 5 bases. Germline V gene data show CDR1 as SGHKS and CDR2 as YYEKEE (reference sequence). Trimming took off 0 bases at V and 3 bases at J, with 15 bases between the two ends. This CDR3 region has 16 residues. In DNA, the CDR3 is TGTGCCAGCAGCTTGGAAGCGAGGGGCTTGGAAGAGACCCAGTACTTC. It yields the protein CASSLEARGLEETQYF.

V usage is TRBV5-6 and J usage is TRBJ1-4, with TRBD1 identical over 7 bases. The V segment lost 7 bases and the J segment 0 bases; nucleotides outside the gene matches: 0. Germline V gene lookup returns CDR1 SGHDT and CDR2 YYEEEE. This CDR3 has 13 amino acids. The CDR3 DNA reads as TGTGCCAGCGGGACAGCAACTAATGAAAAACTGTTTTTT. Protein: CASGTATNEKLFF. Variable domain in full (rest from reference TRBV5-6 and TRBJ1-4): DAGVTQSPTHLIKTRGQQVTLRCSPKSGHDTVSWYQQALGQGPQFIFQYYEEEERQRGNFPDRFSGHQFPNYSSELNVNALLLGDSALYLCASGTATNEKLFFGSGTQLSVL.

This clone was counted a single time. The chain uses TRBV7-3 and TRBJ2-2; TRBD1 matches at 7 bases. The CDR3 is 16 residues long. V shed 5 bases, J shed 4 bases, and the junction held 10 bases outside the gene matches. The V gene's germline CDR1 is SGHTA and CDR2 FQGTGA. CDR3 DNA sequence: TGTGCCAGCAGCCCCCCCGGGACAGAGGGCACCGGGGAGCTGTTTTTT. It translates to CASSPPGTEGTGELFF.

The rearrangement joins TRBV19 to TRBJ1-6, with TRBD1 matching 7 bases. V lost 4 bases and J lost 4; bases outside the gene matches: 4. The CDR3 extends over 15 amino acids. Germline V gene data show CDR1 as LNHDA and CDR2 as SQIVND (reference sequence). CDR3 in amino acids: CASSKSGGYNSPLHF. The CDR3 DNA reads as TGTGCCAGTAGTAAGTCAGGGGGTTATAATTCACCCCTCCACTTT.

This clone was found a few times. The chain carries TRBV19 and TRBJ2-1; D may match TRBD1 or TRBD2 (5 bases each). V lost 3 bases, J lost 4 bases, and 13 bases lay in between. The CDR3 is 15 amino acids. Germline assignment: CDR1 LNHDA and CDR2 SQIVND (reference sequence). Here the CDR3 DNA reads TGTGCCAGTAGTATTTGGTGGGACCTTTACAATGAGCAGTTCTTC. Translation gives CASSIWWDLYNEQFF.

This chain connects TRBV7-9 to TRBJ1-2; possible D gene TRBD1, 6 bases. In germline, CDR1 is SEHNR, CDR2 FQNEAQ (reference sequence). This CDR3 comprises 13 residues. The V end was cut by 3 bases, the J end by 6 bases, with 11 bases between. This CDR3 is CASSFGQSNGYTF. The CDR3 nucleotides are TGTGCCAGCAGCTTTGGACAGTCAAATGGCTACACCTTC. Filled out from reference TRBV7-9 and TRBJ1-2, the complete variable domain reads DTGVSQNPRHKITKRGQNVTFRCDPISEHNRLYWYRQTLGQGPEFLTYFQNEAQLEKSRLLSDRFSAERPKGSFSTLEIQRTEQGDSAMYLCASSFGQSNGYTFGSGTRLTVV.

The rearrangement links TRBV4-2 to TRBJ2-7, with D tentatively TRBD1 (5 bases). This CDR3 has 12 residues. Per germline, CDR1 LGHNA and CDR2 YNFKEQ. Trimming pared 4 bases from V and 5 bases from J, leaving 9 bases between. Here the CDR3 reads CASSREGDEQYF. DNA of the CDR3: TGTGCCAGCAGCCGTGAAGGGGACGAGCAGTACTTC.

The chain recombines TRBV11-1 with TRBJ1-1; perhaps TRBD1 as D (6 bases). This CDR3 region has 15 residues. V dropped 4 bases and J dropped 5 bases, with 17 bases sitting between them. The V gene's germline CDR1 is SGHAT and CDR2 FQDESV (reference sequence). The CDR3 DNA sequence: TGTGCCAGCAGCTCCCTGAGGGGGTTCGGGACTGAAGCTTTCTTT. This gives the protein CASSSLRGFGTEAFF.

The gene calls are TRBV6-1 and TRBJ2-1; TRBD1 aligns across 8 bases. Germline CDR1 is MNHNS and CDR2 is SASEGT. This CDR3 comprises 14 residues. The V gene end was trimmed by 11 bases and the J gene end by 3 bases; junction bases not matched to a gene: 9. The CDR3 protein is CAGRTGQNYNEQFF. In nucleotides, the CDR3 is TGTGCCGGCCGGACAGGGCAAAACTACAATGAGCAGTTCTTC.

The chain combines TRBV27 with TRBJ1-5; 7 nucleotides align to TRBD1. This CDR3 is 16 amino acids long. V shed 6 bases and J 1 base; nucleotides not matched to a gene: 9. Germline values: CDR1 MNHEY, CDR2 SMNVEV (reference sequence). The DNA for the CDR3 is TGTGCCAGCAGAATAGGATCAGGGGGGAGCAATCAGCCCCAGCATTTT. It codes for CASRIGSGGSNQPQHF.

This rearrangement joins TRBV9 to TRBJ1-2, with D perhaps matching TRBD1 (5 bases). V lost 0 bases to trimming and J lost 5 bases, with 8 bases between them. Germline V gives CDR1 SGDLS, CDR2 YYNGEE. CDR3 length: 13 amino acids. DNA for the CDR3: TGTGCCAGCAGCGTAGAAAAGGGGTATGGCTACACCTTC. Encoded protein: CASSVEKGYGYTF.

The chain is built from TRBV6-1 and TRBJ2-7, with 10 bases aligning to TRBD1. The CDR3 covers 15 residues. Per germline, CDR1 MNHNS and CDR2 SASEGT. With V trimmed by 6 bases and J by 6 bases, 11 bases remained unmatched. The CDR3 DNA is TGTGCCAGCAGGGCCACGGACAGGGGGATAACCGAGCAGTACTTC. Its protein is CASRATDRGITEQYF.

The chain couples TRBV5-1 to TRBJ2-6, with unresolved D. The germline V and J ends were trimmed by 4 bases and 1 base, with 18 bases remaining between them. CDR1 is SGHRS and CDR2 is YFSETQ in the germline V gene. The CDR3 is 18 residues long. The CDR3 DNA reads TGCGCCAGCAGCCCTACGACCGACACCCAGTCTGGGGCCAACGTCCTGACTTTC. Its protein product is CASSPTTDTQSGANVLTF.

The CDR3 DNA reads as TGTGCCAGCAGTGAAGCGGCCCTAGATCCACTATGCCAGTTCTTC. Its protein product is CASSEAALDPLCQFF. The V call is TRBV2, the J call TRBJ2-1; D is unresolved. The CDR3 totals 15 residues. CDR1 is SNHLY, CDR2 FYNNEI, per germline. Trimming cost V 0 bases and J 13 bases, with 19 bases left between them.